This T cell receptor (beta chain) is from a study of blood T cells in healthy people across ages. Germline-derived CDR1 and CDR2 are SQVTM and ANQGSEA. The CDR3 loop spans 12 amino acids. Primers used in a second PCR of about 6 to 11 cycles were a sample-barcoded 5' primer and a J-beta primer mix. TCRdb reanalysed the 5' RACE reads using MiXCR and keeps one entry per CDR3 protein. Of 910,000 or so distinct CDR3 sequences detected, about 51% appear once; the ten largest clones hold around 21%. This clonotype has a handful of counts. The rearrangement links TRBV29-1 to TRBJ2-4, with D uncertain. The J call may not be correct, given that the DNA end is closer to TRBJ2-7. The sequencing input was blood. The source of this sequence is a woman in her fifties or sixties in good health. CDR3 region: CSVEFLTSEQYF. The CDR3 nucleotides are TGCAGCGTTGAATTCCTCACATCCGAGCAGTACTTC.